This TCR beta chain was captured in a study of T cell clones after liver transplantation. This clone has a single count. Method: immunoSEQ multiplex PCR; TCRdb's copy keeps in-frame clones and lacks some. The sample shows tens of thousands of clones, over 85% of them seen only once. The CDR3 runs to 15 residues. Germline V CDR1 and CDR2: LGHNA, YSLEER. Trimming took off 0 bases at V and 0 bases at J, with 8 bases between the two ends. This TCR came from a human donor who received a liver transplant. The material sequenced was CD4+ T cells from blood, taken before liver transplant. The chain has TRBV4-3 and TRBJ1-2, with D unclear. DNA of the CDR3: TGCGCCAGCAGCCAAGAAGGTATGGCTAACTATGGCTACACCTTC. Its translation is CASSQEGMANYGYTF.